A single sample gave rise to the 29 T cell receptor beta chains below, sequenced in a study of cytomegalovirus exposure and HLA in healthy donors. A multiplex PCR was run with 60 Vbeta primers and 13 Jbeta primers. TCRdb's table, derived via immunoSEQ multiplex PCR, lists solely in-frame clones and lacks some. The sample lists approximately 170,000 clones, less than 85% seen once, with 1% in the top ten. The sample consisted of PBMCs. The receptors stem from a boy aged 2 to 10 in good health and CMV-seronegative.

The rearrangement joins TRBV27 to TRBJ2-3; D not resolved. The CDR3 has 15 residues. V was clipped by 5 bases and J by 6 bases, with 18 bases between them. Germline loops: CDR1 MNHEY, CDR2 SMNVEV (reference sequence). CDR3 residues: CASSLSVNPWDTQYF. The CDR3 DNA sequence: TGTGCCAGCAGTCTTTCAGTGAATCCCTGGGATACGCAGTATTTT.

J is TRBJ1-2 and V is TRBV19; a weak D match, TRBD1 (5 bases). The CDR3 runs to 13 residues. From germline, CDR1 is LNHDA and CDR2 SQIVND (reference sequence). V lost 6 bases, J lost 6 bases, and 14 bases lay in between. CDR3 protein: CASRVAGRDGYTF. The CDR3, as DNA: TGTGCCAGTAGGGTGGCAGGGAGGGATGGCTACACCTTC.

CDR3 nucleotide sequence: TGTGCCAGCAGCCCCTTTCGGAGCAGCTCCTACAATGAGCAGTTCTTC. It yields the protein CASSPFRSSSYNEQFF. V is TRBV7-8 and J is TRBJ2-1; the D is unclear. The V gene's germline CDR1 is SGHVS and CDR2 FQNEAQ. The CDR3 is made up of 16 amino acids. Trimming shortened V by 5 bases and J by 0 bases, and 14 bases separated the two germline ends.

The chain links TRBV28 to TRBJ1-2, with D hard to call. Germline V gene data show CDR1 as MDHEN and CDR2 as SYDVKM. The CDR3 is 10 residues long. The ends were cut back, 9 bases at V and 3 bases at J, with 5 bases in the middle. CDR3 loop: CASIHYGYTF. CDR3 DNA: TGTGCCAGTATCCACTATGGCTACACCTTC.

The genes are TRBV7-9 and TRBJ2-1; D not resolved. CDR3 length: 16 residues. V lost 5 bases and J 7 bases, leaving 21 bases between the germline ends. The germline gives CDR1 SEHNR, CDR2 FQNEAQ (reference sequence). Here the CDR3 reads CASSLSDVDSSNEQFF. As DNA, the CDR3 is TGTGCCAGCAGCCTCTCTGACGTAGACTCCTCTAATGAGCAGTTCTTC.

The chain combines TRBV9 with TRBJ2-3; 9 bases are a match to TRBD1. CDR3 size: 15 residues. CDR1 and CDR2 from the germline V gene are SGDLS and YYNGEE. The ends lost 6 bases at V and 1 base at J; junction bases unmatched: 6. The CDR3 reads CASTLRDRGTDTQYF. The DNA for the CDR3 is TGTGCCAGCACCTTGAGGGACAGGGGCACAGATACGCAGTATTTT. The full variable domain, with the rest looked up from reference TRBV9 and TRBJ2-3, is DSGVTQTPKHLITATGQRVTLRCSPRSGDLSVYWYQQSLDQGLQFLIQYYNGEERAKGNILERFSAQQFPDLHSELNLSSLELGDSALYFCASTLRDRGTDTQYFGPGTRLTVL.

The chain joins TRBV19 to TRBJ1-1, with D unclear. Germline V gene lookup returns CDR1 LNHDA and CDR2 SQIVND (reference sequence). This CDR3 spans 13 amino acids. The germline V and J ends were trimmed by 3 bases and 11 bases, with 16 bases remaining between them. The CDR3 loop reads CASSMRQDGYAFF. CDR3 nucleotides: TGTGCCAGTAGTATGAGGCAAGACGGTTATGCTTTCTTT.

This clone was seen just once. This chain uses TRBV6-5 with TRBJ2-1; TRBD2 agrees at 11 bases. Trimming at V came to 0 bases and at J to 10 bases, leaving 5 bases not matched to a gene. Germline V gene sequence: CDR1 MNHEY, CDR2 SVGAGI. The CDR3 is 15 amino acids. CDR3 nucleotides: TGTGCCAGCAGTTACTCGTCGCTAGCGGGAGGAGAGCAGTTCTTC. Translating gives CASSYSSLAGGEQFF.

V and J are TRBV19 and TRBJ2-2, with D perhaps matching TRBD2 (6 bases). Germline assignment: CDR1 LNHDA and CDR2 SQIVND (reference sequence). The ends were cut back, 5 bases at V and 4 bases at J, with 11 bases in the middle. The CDR3 consists of 14 residues. The chain's CDR3 is CASSARDSTGELFF. The CDR3 region has the DNA TGTGCCAGTAGTGCAAGGGACTCCACCGGGGAGCTGTTTTTT.

The CDR3 bases are TGTGCCAGCAGCTTCTCACTAGCGGGAGTGGGGAGCTCCTACAATGAGCAGTTCTTC. Translating it yields CASSFSLAGVGSSYNEQFF. The chain carries TRBV7-9 and TRBJ2-1, with 11 bases that match TRBD2. There are 19 residues in the CDR3. The junction had 10 bases not matched to a gene; V was cut back by 3 bases and J by 0 bases. Per the germline V gene, CDR1 is SEHNR and CDR2 is FQNEAQ (reference sequence).

This clone was observed a handful of times. The chain links TRBV5-1 to TRBJ1-1, with 7 bases identical to TRBD1. Germline assignment: CDR1 SGHRS and CDR2 YFSETQ. The junction had 1 base not matched to a gene; V was cut back by 1 base and J by 1 base. The CDR3 has 14 amino acids. The CDR3 reads CASSLTGANTEAFF. The CDR3 bases are TGCGCCAGCAGCTTGACAGGGGCGAACACTGAAGCTTTCTTT.

The gene calls are TRBV5-1 and TRBJ2-7; D might be TRBD2 (6 bases). Per the germline V gene, CDR1 is SGHRS and CDR2 is YFSETQ. V gave up 2 bases and J gave up 3 bases, with 15 bases separating them. This CDR3 contains 15 residues. In DNA, the CDR3 is TGCGCCAGCAGCTTAGGCGGGGACCTCCTCTACGAGCAGTACGTC. Residues: CASSLGGDLLYEQYV.

This chain joins TRBV27 and TRBJ2-5; TRBD2 is a possible D gene (7 bases). V lost 0 bases and J 4 bases, leaving 15 bases between the germline ends. The CDR3 has 16 amino acids. Germline CDR1 reads MNHEY; CDR2 reads SMNVEV (reference sequence). The CDR3 loop is CASSLSIGGGRETQYF. The CDR3 nucleotides are TGTGCCAGCAGTTTATCGATAGGGGGGGGACGAGAGACCCAGTACTTC.

About this clone: This is likely a read error, given that the CDR3 carries no conserved phenylalanine or tryptophan at its end. The DNA is omitted, as the CDR3 cannot be located on it reliably, and the CDR3 follows TCRdb's listing. The chain uses TRBV28 and TRBJ1-1; the DNA was not used to check the table's D call, TRBD1. The CDR3 length equals 11 residues, ends included. Germline CDR1 reads MDHEN; CDR2 reads SYDVKM. The CDR3 spells CASNQPGQTFV.

The chain recombines TRBV5-6 with TRBJ1-1; D might be TRBD1 (6 bases). The V end was cut by 0 bases, the J end by 4 bases, with 10 bases between. From germline, CDR1 is SGHDT and CDR2 YYEEEE. The CDR3 covers 14 residues. For the CDR3, the DNA is TGTGCCAGCAGCTTGGTACAGGGCGGCACTGAAGCTTTCTTT. This gives the protein CASSLVQGGTEAFF.

The V call is TRBV15, the J call TRBJ1-5; 9 bases agree with TRBD1. CDR1 is LNHNV, CDR2 YYDKDF, per germline (reference sequence). This CDR3 spans 15 amino acids. V was clipped by 2 bases and J by 9 bases; unmatched bases: 8. CDR3 protein: CATSRQDRGEAPQHF. CDR3 nucleotide sequence: TGTGCCACCAGCAGACAGGACAGGGGAGAGGCGCCCCAGCATTTT.

This rearrangement joins TRBV10-2 to TRBJ2-2; 7 nucleotides line up with TRBD1. Germline V lookup: CDR1 WSHSY, CDR2 SAAADI. The CDR3 sequence is 16 residues long. The V segment lost 6 bases and the J segment 0 bases; nucleotides outside the gene matches: 7. The CDR3 here is CASRSPGGTNTGELFF. The CDR3, as DNA: TGCGCCAGCAGGAGCCCAGGGGGAACGAACACCGGGGAGCTGTTTTTT.

The rearrangement links TRBV15 to TRBJ2-3; 10 positions agree with TRBD2. The CDR3 consists of 19 residues. Germline lookup yields CDR1 LNHNV and CDR2 YYDKDF (reference sequence). V gave up 0 bases and J gave up 5 bases; unmatched junction bases: 14. Here the CDR3 DNA reads TGTGCCACCAGCAGAGATAAGGCTAGCGGGGGTGGTTCTTTAGATACGCAGTATTTT. It specifies CATSRDKASGGGSLDTQYF.

This chain uses TRBV15 with TRBJ2-5; 9 positions agree with TRBD2. The CDR3 is 18 residues long. Trimming at V came to 1 base and at J to 4 bases, leaving 13 bases not matched to a gene. Per the germline V gene, CDR1 is LNHNV and CDR2 is YYDKDF (reference sequence). CDR3 DNA sequence: TGTGCCACCAGCAGAGGAGGCATTAGGCGGGAGGGCCGAGAGACCCAGTACTTC. It translates to CATSRGGIRREGRETQYF.

This rearrangement joins TRBV6-5 to TRBJ1-4, with TRBD1 matching over 7 bases. CDR1 is MNHEY and CDR2 is SVGAGI in the germline V gene. V lost 4 bases, J lost 5 bases, and 4 bases stayed unmatched. This CDR3 is 14 amino acids long. The CDR3 reads CASSSGQLNEKLFF. The CDR3 nucleotides are TGTGCCAGCAGTTCGGGACAGCTGAATGAAAAACTGTTTTTT.

Only a few counts were recorded for this clone. The rearrangement joins TRBV6-5 to TRBJ2-1; a weak D match, TRBD2 (6 bases). V lost 8 bases and J 3 bases, leaving 11 bases between the germline ends. Per germline, CDR1 MNHEY and CDR2 SVGAGI. The CDR3 loop spans 13 amino acids. Here the CDR3 DNA reads TGTGCCAGCGGGGAGGCCCTCTACAATGAGCAGTTCTTC. This encodes CASGEALYNEQFF.

The CDR3 DNA sequence: TGTGCCAGCAGCGTAAATGTTGCGGGCACAGATACGCAGTATTTT. It specifies CASSVNVAGTDTQYF. The chain joins TRBV9 to TRBJ2-3; D is unclear. The CDR3 spans 15 residues. Germline CDR1 reads SGDLS; CDR2 reads YYNGEE. V was trimmed by 1 base and J by 1 base, leaving 10 bases between them.

This chain uses TRBV7-9 with TRBJ1-1; maybe TRBD1 (5 bases). Germline V CDR1 and CDR2: SEHNR, FQNEAQ (reference sequence). The CDR3 spans 14 residues. The V gene lost 0 bases and the J gene lost 5 bases, with 10 bases spanning the gap. CDR3 sequence: CASSLATGVTEAFF. The DNA of the CDR3 is TGTGCCAGCAGCTTAGCTACGGGGGTTACTGAAGCTTTCTTT.

This rearrangement joins TRBV12-5 to TRBJ2-3; 8 positions match TRBD2. CDR1 is LGHNT, CDR2 FRNRAP, per germline. V lost 5 bases, J lost 2 bases, and 12 bases stayed unmatched. This CDR3 contains 17 residues. Written as DNA, the CDR3 is TGTGCTAGTGGTCTCCTTGGAGCGGGGGATCCCACAGATACGCAGTATTTT. Encoded protein: CASGLLGAGDPTDTQYF.

The chain joins TRBV6-1 to TRBJ1-1, with unresolved D. V was trimmed by 11 bases and J by 2 bases, leaving 18 bases between them. The germline V gene has CDR1 MNHNS and CDR2 SASEGT. The CDR3 covers 14 residues. CDR3 nucleotide sequence: TGTGCCTCCAGGCGGTGGGAGCCAAACACTGAAGCTTTCTTT. This sequence encodes CASRRWEPNTEAFF.

This clone has just one count. The J gene is TRBJ2-7, the V gene TRBV14; 10 bases agree with TRBD1. J gave up 2 bases and V 3 bases, and 7 bases lay outside the gene matches. The CDR3 spans 16 residues. Germline lookup yields CDR1 SGHDN and CDR2 FVKESK. CDR3 sequence: CASSHRSGQGAYEQYF. The CDR3 nucleotides are TGTGCCAGCAGCCACCGTTCAGGACAGGGGGCCTACGAGCAGTACTTC.

The rearrangement uses TRBV7-9 and TRBJ2-5; D perhaps matches TRBD2 (5 bases). This CDR3 region has 14 residues. Trimming cost V 0 bases and J 5 bases, with 10 bases left between them. CDR1 is SEHNR, CDR2 FQNEAQ, per germline (reference sequence). Written as DNA, the CDR3 is TGTGCCAGCAGCTTAGCAGGAGGTCGGGAGACCCAGTACTTC. It is translated as CASSLAGGRETQYF.

The V call is TRBV7-9, the J call TRBJ2-7; D possibly corresponds to TRBD2 (6 bases). The CDR3 has 15 residues. CDR1 is SEHNR, CDR2 FQNEAQ, per germline (reference sequence). V lost 7 bases and J lost 0, with 16 bases in between. In nucleotides, the CDR3 is TGTGCCAGCACTTTACGGGACGGGAGCTCCTACGAGCAGTACTTC. Protein: CASTLRDGSSYEQYF. Variable domain in full (rest from reference TRBV7-9 and TRBJ2-7): DTGVSQNPRHKITKRGQNVTFRCDPISEHNRLYWYRQTLGQGPEFLTYFQNEAQLEKSRLLSDRFSAERPKGSFSTLEIQRTEQGDSAMYLCASTLRDGSSYEQYFGPGTRLTVT.

The chain is built from TRBV7-9 and TRBJ2-1, with 7 nucleotides matching TRBD2. Trimming cost V 5 bases and J 5 bases; bases outside gene matches: 9. The germline V gene encodes CDR1 SEHNR and CDR2 FQNEAQ (reference sequence). This CDR3 contains 15 residues. The CDR3 loop is CASSPVLAINNEQFF. Written as DNA, the CDR3 is TGTGCCAGCAGCCCAGTACTAGCGATCAACAATGAGCAGTTCTTC.